These 20 T cell receptor beta chains came from one sample sequenced in a study of blood T cell repertoires in COVID-19. Some clones are missing from TCRdb's copy, which holds only in-frame ones; the method was immunoSEQ multiplex PCR. This table has approximately 82,000 clones, more than 85% appearing once. Sample: PBMCs or T cells enriched from blood (not recorded which). Receptor source: a woman in her forties or fifties with acute COVID-19.

The V call is TRBV10-3, the J call TRBJ1-3, with TRBD1 matching over 10 bases. CDR3 size: 17 residues. V lost 6 bases, J lost 4 bases, and 12 bases stayed unmatched. Germline CDR1 reads ENHRY; CDR2 reads SYGVKD. The CDR3 coding sequence is TGTGCCATCAGAACCGGGACAGGGGCTTTAAGAGGAAACACCATATATTTT. Translating gives CAIRTGTGALRGNTIYF.

The gene calls are TRBV19 and TRBJ2-7; 11 nucleotides line up with TRBD2. Germline CDR1 LNHDA, CDR2 SQIVND (reference sequence). After removal of 2 bases from V and 1 base from J, the junction contained 10 bases not matched to a gene. This CDR3 is built from 18 residues. The CDR3 loop is CASSIRTSGSQGSYEQYF. CDR3 coding DNA: TGTGCCAGTAGTATAAGAACTAGCGGGAGTCAGGGGTCCTACGAGCAGTACTTC.

V and J are TRBV27 and TRBJ2-2; weak D call: TRBD2 (6 bases). Per germline, CDR1 MNHEY and CDR2 SMNVEV (reference sequence). The CDR3 runs to 16 residues. Trimming removed 6 bases at V and 5 bases at J, with 19 bases between. The CDR3 nucleotides read TGTGCCAGCAGGCAGAACGGGGGAGAGGGGACCGGGGAGCTGTTTTTT. Translating it yields CASRQNGGEGTGELFF.

The chain links TRBV18 to TRBJ2-6; 9 nucleotides line up with TRBD1. After removal of 2 bases from V and 2 bases from J, the junction contained 4 bases not matched to a gene. The CDR3 totals 17 residues. Germline loops: CDR1 KGHSH, CDR2 LQKENI. The CDR3 nucleotides are TGTGCCAGCTCACCAGGGACAGGGACGCCTGGGGCCAACGTCCTGACTTTC. As protein: CASSPGTGTPGANVLTF.

The chain couples TRBV9 to TRBJ1-3; D not resolved. V was pared by 0 bases and J by 0 bases, with 10 bases between. Germline V CDR1 and CDR2: SGDLS, YYNGEE. The CDR3 consists of 16 residues. CDR3: CASSVVVGGSGNTIYF. CDR3 bases: TGTGCCAGCAGCGTAGTAGTGGGAGGCTCTGGAAACACCATATATTTT.

The chain links TRBV10-3 to TRBJ1-1, with 8 bases matching TRBD1. J gave up 1 base and V 6 bases, and 10 bases lay outside the gene matches. The CDR3 is 16 amino acids. The germline V gene has CDR1 ENHRY and CDR2 SYGVKD. The CDR3 loop is CAISGGTGTGNTEAFF. For the CDR3, the DNA is TGTGCCATCAGCGGAGGGACCGGGACAGGGAACACTGAAGCTTTCTTT.

The table lists this clone with a count of one. The CDR3 DNA reads TGTGCCAGCAGCCAAGTAGCCGGGCGGGGACAGGAAAATACGGCAACTAATGAAAAACTGTTTTTT. Translated, it gives CASSQVAGRGQENTATNEKLFF. The chain has TRBV3-1 (or the pseudogene TRBV3-2) and TRBJ1-4, with TRBD1 identical over 8 bases. Germline lookup yields CDR1 LGHDT and CDR2 YNNKEL (reference sequence). V gave up 1 base and J gave up 0 bases; unmatched junction bases: 19. The CDR3 contains 22 residues.

This chain uses TRBV12-1 with TRBJ2-1; the D call TRBD2 from the table was never checked on the DNA. TRBV12-1 is termed a pseudogene. CDR3 length equals 15 residues. The CDR3 region has the DNA TGTGCCAGCAGATTAAGAATGGACTGCTACAATGAGCAGTTCTTC. This translates into CASRLRMDCYNEQFF.

The chain uses TRBV16 and TRBJ2-4, with D possibly being TRBD1 (6 bases). Germline lookup yields CDR1 KGHSY and CDR2 FQNENV. Trimming stripped 3 bases from V and 4 bases from J, with 16 bases between. The CDR3 sequence is 16 residues long. CDR3 sequence reads: CASSQPGAAWKNIQYF. CDR3 bases: TGTGCCAGCAGCCAGCCAGGGGCCGCATGGAAAAACATTCAGTACTTC.

J is TRBJ1-1 and V is TRBV28; TRBD1 might be the D (6 bases). Germline V gives CDR1 MDHEN, CDR2 SYDVKM. This CDR3 region has 13 residues. The V end was cut by 2 bases, the J end by 6 bases, with 10 bases between. The CDR3 DNA follows: TGTGCCAGCAGTTTACCCGACAGGCCTGAAGCTTTCTTT. The encoded protein is CASSLPDRPEAFF.

The chain uses TRBV3-1 (or the pseudogene TRBV3-2) and TRBJ2-7, with 9 bases identical to TRBD2. Germline V CDR1 and CDR2: LGHDT, YNNKEL (reference sequence). This CDR3 region has 19 residues. V dropped 5 bases and J dropped 3; count of bases not matched to a gene: 20. The CDR3 loop is CASSVDRGAGGNLVYEQYF. The CDR3 DNA follows: TGTGCCAGCAGCGTAGATCGAGGAGCGGGAGGCAACCTAGTCTACGAGCAGTACTTC.

The V gene is TRBV10-3, the J gene TRBJ1-2; TRBD1 matches at 10 bases. The CDR3 runs 15 residues. Unmatched junction bases numbered 4, after V lost 2 bases and J lost 4 bases. Germline CDR1 and CDR2: ENHRY and SYGVKD. The CDR3 coding sequence is TGTGCCATCAGTGAGGGGACAGGGGCAATCTATGGCTACACCTTC. It yields the protein CAISEGTGAIYGYTF.

The V and J genes are TRBV19 and TRBJ2-1, with D possibly being TRBD1 (6 bases). CDR1 LNHDA and CDR2 SQIVND come from the germline V gene (reference sequence). This CDR3 is 14 amino acids long. Trimming removed 3 bases at V and 4 bases at J, with 10 bases between. CDR3 sequence reads: CASSMPGDYNEQFF. The DNA for the CDR3 is TGTGCCAGTAGTATGCCAGGGGATTACAATGAGCAGTTCTTC.

The J gene is TRBJ2-1, the V gene TRBV7-7, with D perhaps matching TRBD2 (5 bases). The length of the CDR3 is 17 residues. The germline CDR1 and CDR2 sequences are SSHAT and FNYEAQ (reference sequence). V was trimmed by 0 bases and J by 4 bases, leaving 16 bases between them. This CDR3 is CASSLALGFESYNEQFF. For the CDR3, the DNA is TGTGCCAGCAGCTTAGCACTAGGGTTCGAGAGTTACAATGAGCAGTTCTTC.

This chain joins TRBV28 and TRBJ2-7; TRBD2 agrees at 9 bases. Germline V gene lookup returns CDR1 MDHEN and CDR2 SYDVKM. The V and J ends lost 4 bases and 2 bases, in that order; junction bases with no gene match: 9. This CDR3 is 16 amino acids long. The CDR3 region is CASSSSRLAVTYEQYF. CDR3 sequence (DNA): TGTGCCAGCAGTTCTTCCCGACTAGCGGTGACCTACGAGCAGTACTTC. Using reference TRBV28 and TRBJ2-7 for the parts outside the CDR3, the full variable domain is DVKVTQSSRYLVKRTGEKVFLECVQDMDHENMFWYRQDPGLGLRLIYFSYDVKMKEKGDIPEGYSVSREKKERFSLILESASTNQTSMYLCASSSSRLAVTYEQYFGPGTRLTVT.

This clone showed up just once. The chain combines TRBV18 with TRBJ2-3; 14 bases agree with TRBD2. The CDR3 covers 17 residues. Germline-derived CDR1 and CDR2 are KGHSH and LQKENI. Trimming took 4 bases from V and 5 from J; bases not matched to a gene: 8. CDR3 coding DNA: TGTGCCAGCTCACGGGCCGGGACTAGCGGGAGCGTAGATACGCAGTATTTT. It translates to CASSRAGTSGSVDTQYF.

This clone was seen once. The rearrangement links TRBV7-9 to TRBJ2-3; D is undetermined. V lost 5 bases and J 4 bases, leaving 13 bases between the germline ends. The CDR3 runs 14 residues. CDR1 is SEHNR and CDR2 is FQNEAQ in the germline V gene (reference sequence). CDR3 in amino acids: CASSAAESADTQYF. CDR3 DNA: TGTGCCAGCAGCGCCGCTGAGTCCGCAGATACGCAGTATTTT. The entire variable domain, with the rest obtained from reference TRBV7-9 and TRBJ2-3, is as follows: DTGVSQNPRHKITKRGQNVTFRCDPISEHNRLYWYRQTLGQGPEFLTYFQNEAQLEKSRLLSDRFSAERPKGSFSTLEIQRTEQGDSAMYLCASSAAESADTQYFGPGTRLTVL.

The chain couples TRBV7-2 to TRBJ2-7; D possibly corresponds to TRBD1 (6 bases). Germline V gene data show CDR1 as SGHTA and CDR2 as FQGNSA. The CDR3 is 16 residues long. Trimming took off 7 bases at V and 2 bases at J, with 21 bases between the two ends. The CDR3 nucleotides read TGTGCCAGCACCGACGTAGGGGGAGTGAACCCCTACGAGCAGTACTTC. Translating gives CASTDVGGVNPYEQYF.

The chain couples TRBV6-5 to TRBJ1-2; 8 bases are shared with TRBD1. J was trimmed by 5 bases and V by 2 bases; bases with no gene match: 7. This CDR3 comprises 15 residues. From germline, CDR1 is MNHEY and CDR2 SVGAGI. The CDR3 coding sequence is TGTGCCAGCAGTTACATACAGGGGGGGTATTATGGCTACACCTTC. It codes for CASSYIQGGYYGYTF.

The chain links TRBV10-3 to TRBJ1-5; D unclear. This CDR3 is 12 amino acids long. The germline V gene has CDR1 ENHRY and CDR2 SYGVKD. Trimming stripped 3 bases from V and 7 bases from J, with 7 bases between. The CDR3, as DNA: TGTGCCATCAGTGAACCGGGACAGCCCCAGCATTTT. Translation: CAISEPGQPQHF.